The T cell receptor beta chain described here comes from a study of beta chain features in type 1 diabetes. The germline V gene has CDR1 MNHNS and CDR2 SASEGT. The CDR3 spans 15 residues. Trimming took 2 bases from V and 0 from J, leaving 9 bases between them. The investigators reverse transcribed all of the isolated RNA, so they sequenced expressed TCRB transcripts. The table came from immunoSEQ multiplex PCR; TCRdb's copy has only in-frame clones and leaves some out. The sample contains some 230,000 clones, around 9.6% of which appear only once. This clonotype originated in a woman aged 18 to 35 in good health. The specimen was naive CD4+ T cells from blood. This chain joins TRBV6-1 and TRBJ2-3; D not certain. The CDR3 here is CASSESAASTDTQYF. For the CDR3, the DNA is TGTGCCAGCAGTGAAAGTGCGGCTAGCACAGATACGCAGTATTTT.